The 4 T cell receptor beta chains below were found in one sample sequenced in a study of identical twins. Each CDR3 protein is one row after TCRdb ran MiXCR on the 5' RACE reads. The profile covers about 390,000 distinct CDR3 sequences, with 9% to 10% appearing a single time and about 8.1% taken by the ten largest. What was sequenced was naive T cells sorted from blood. These receptors all stem from a woman in her fifties or sixties in good health.

The table lists this clonotype with a few counts. The chain combines TRBV24-1 with TRBJ2-2; D remains unclear. V dropped 1 base and J dropped 7 bases, with 6 bases sitting between them. This CDR3 comprises 13 residues. Germline loops: CDR1 KGHDR, CDR2 SFDVKD. The CDR3 protein is CATSDLQVGELFF. CDR3 DNA: TGTGCCACCAGTGATTTACAAGTCGGGGAGCTGTTTTTT.

In DNA form, the CDR3 reads TGTGCCAGCAGCTTAGTTGGGACAGGGGGCACCGGGGAGCTGTTTTTT. Its translation: CASSLVGTGGTGELFF. The J gene is TRBJ2-2, the V gene TRBV7-8, with 11 nucleotides matching TRBD1. In germline, CDR1 is SGHVS, CDR2 FQNEAQ. The V segment lost 1 base and the J segment 4 bases; nucleotides outside the gene matches: 2. This CDR3 has 16 amino acids. The full variable domain, in which reference TRBV7-8 and TRBJ2-2 provide the parts outside the CDR3, is GAGVSQSPRYKVAKRGQDVALRCDPISGHVSLFWYQQALGQGPEFLTYFQNEAQLDKSGLPSDRFFAERPEGSVSTLKIQRTQQEDSAVYLCASSLVGTGGTGELFFGEGSRLTVL.

The J gene is TRBJ2-7, the V gene TRBV4-1; 9 bases fit TRBD2. Looked up from germline, CDR1 is MGHRA and CDR2 is YSYEKL. The ends lost 3 bases at V and 5 bases at J; junction bases unmatched: 8. The CDR3 contains 15 residues. CDR3 nucleotides: TGCGCCAGCAGCCACCCGACTAGCGGAGTAGACGAGCAGTACTTC. This encodes CASSHPTSGVDEQYF.

This clonotype turned up a few times. CDR3 sequence reads: CASSLVRVGETQYF. The DNA for the CDR3 is TGCGCCAGCAGCTTGGTGCGGGTTGGGGAGACCCAGTACTTC. The rearrangement joins TRBV5-1 to TRBJ2-5, with D perhaps matching TRBD2 (5 bases). Deletions cut 0 bases from V and 5 bases from J, with 11 bases between. Germline CDR1 reads SGHRS; CDR2 reads YFSETQ. This CDR3 is built from 14 residues.